These 14 T cell receptor beta chains were sequenced from one sample in a study of blood T cell repertoires in COVID-19. TCRdb's table, derived via immunoSEQ multiplex PCR, lists solely in-frame clones and lacks some. In the table there are some 330,000 clones, over 80% of which are singletons. Material for sequencing was PBMCs or T cells enriched from blood (not recorded which). The receptors here all came from a man under 40 who had recovered from COVID-19.

This clone was found once. The genes are TRBV19 and TRBJ1-2; D not resolved. Germline CDR1 is LNHDA and CDR2 is SQIVND (reference sequence). With 5 bases removed from V and 5 bases from J, the gap between germline ends came to 6 bases. This CDR3 spans 11 amino acids. This CDR3 is CASSSYYGYTF. DNA for the CDR3: TGTGCCAGTAGTTCCTATTATGGCTACACCTTC.

This chain uses TRBV19 with TRBJ2-7, with D possibly matching TRBD2 (5 bases). V was clipped by 9 bases and J by 1 base, with 16 bases between them. The CDR3 spans 14 residues. The germline V gene encodes CDR1 LNHDA and CDR2 SQIVND (reference sequence). The CDR3 region is CASSDGKSSYEQYF. CDR3 nucleotide sequence: TGTGCCAGCTCAGACGGGAAATCTTCCTACGAGCAGTACTTC.

V and J are TRBV7-3 and TRBJ2-3; TRBD2 matches 9 bases. CDR3 length: 17 amino acids. Germline assignment: CDR1 SGHTA and CDR2 FQGTGA. The ends lost 2 bases at V and 4 bases at J; junction bases unmatched: 10. For the CDR3, the DNA is TGTGCCAGCAGCTTATTGGGGACTAGCCGCACCGCAGATACGCAGTATTTT. It specifies CASSLLGTSRTADTQYF.

V gene TRBV27 combines with J gene TRBJ1-2; D call uncertain. The V end was cut by 4 bases, the J end by 4 bases, with 10 bases between. CDR1 is MNHEY and CDR2 is SMNVEV in the germline V gene (reference sequence). The CDR3 runs to 13 residues. The CDR3 loop reads CASSSTNGYGYTF. CDR3 nucleotides: TGTGCCAGCAGTTCAACCAACGGCTATGGCTACACCTTC.

The gene calls are TRBV28 and TRBJ1-2; D remains unclear. The ends were cut back, 5 bases at V and 8 bases at J, with 18 bases in the middle. Germline CDR1 reads MDHEN; CDR2 reads SYDVKM. This CDR3 is built from 14 residues. The CDR3 is CASSPPETRGGYTF. CDR3 sequence (DNA): TGTGCCAGCAGTCCCCCCGAGACCCGAGGGGGCTACACCTTC.

The rearrangement joins TRBV7-8 to TRBJ2-5; 14 bases match TRBD2. Looked up from germline, CDR1 is SGHVS and CDR2 is FQNEAQ. The J segment lost 2 bases and the V segment lost 5 bases, leaving 4 bases of the junction unmatched. This CDR3 is 16 amino acids long. CDR3 nucleotide sequence: TGTGCCAGCAGCCTAAGGACTAGCGGGGGGCAAGAGACCCAGTACTTC. This codes for CASSLRTSGGQETQYF.

This clone has only a few counts. The V and J genes are TRBV7-2 and TRBJ1-1, with D unclear. The germline V gene encodes CDR1 SGHTA and CDR2 FQGNSA. Trimming stripped 1 base from V and 5 bases from J, with 11 bases between. The length of the CDR3 is 14 residues. CDR3 in amino acids: CASSLEEGWTEAFF. In DNA form, the CDR3 reads TGTGCCAGCAGCTTAGAAGAGGGTTGGACTGAAGCTTTCTTT.

The chain carries TRBV19 and TRBJ1-2; 8 bases align to TRBD1. The CDR3 contains 17 residues. The germline gives CDR1 LNHDA, CDR2 SQIVND (reference sequence). The ends lost 5 bases at V and 1 base at J; junction bases unmatched: 12. CDR3: CASSSTGQGHNNYGYTF. The CDR3 DNA reads as TGTGCCAGTAGTTCAACAGGACAGGGACACAATAACTATGGCTACACCTTC. The complete variable domain, with remaining parts taken from reference TRBV19 and TRBJ1-2, reads DGGITQSPKYLFRKEGQNVTLSCEQNLNHDAMYWYRQDPGQGLRLIYYSQIVNDFQKGDIAEGYSVSREKKESFPLTVTSAQKNPTAFYLCASSSTGQGHNNYGYTFGSGTRLTVV.

The chain carries TRBV7-8 and TRBJ2-7; perhaps TRBD2 as D (6 bases). The CDR3 loop spans 15 amino acids. From germline, CDR1 is SGHVS and CDR2 FQNEAQ. V lost 1 base and J 7 bases, leaving 17 bases between the germline ends. In nucleotides, the CDR3 is TGTGCCAGCAGCTTAGGGAGGGCATCCGGATGGGAGCAGTACTTC. Protein sequence: CASSLGRASGWEQYF.

The genes are TRBV24-1 and TRBJ2-3; D perhaps matches TRBD1 (6 bases). CDR1 and CDR2 (germline): KGHDR, SFDVKD. This CDR3 spans 16 amino acids. Trimming removed 0 bases from V and 4 bases from J, with 13 bases in between. The CDR3 DNA reads as TGTGCCACCAGTGATTTGCGTAGGGGGAAGCCAGATACGCAGTATTTT. Protein sequence: CATSDLRRGKPDTQYF.

Concerning this clone itself: The DNA is omitted, as the CDR3 cannot be located on it reliably, and the CDR3 follows TCRdb's listing. The J gene is TRBJ2-7, the V gene TRBV21-1; the table assigns TRBD1, which was not confirmed against the DNA. TRBV21-1 is marked as a pseudogene. The CDR3 extends over 16 residues, inclusive of both ends. CDR3 sequence reads: CASSKDEWGQGAEQYF.

The rearrangement joins TRBV10-3 to TRBJ2-7, with a weak D call TRBD1 (6 bases). Per germline, CDR1 ENHRY and CDR2 SYGVKD. The CDR3 covers 15 residues. V lost 4 bases and J 2 bases, leaving 15 bases between the germline ends. This chain's CDR3 is CAISVGIGTPYEQYF. The CDR3 bases are TGTGCCATCAGTGTAGGAATAGGGACACCCTACGAGCAGTACTTC.

CDR3 sequence: CASSYSGRGNQPQHF. The CDR3 nucleotides read TGTGCCAGCAGTTACTCGGGCAGGGGAAATCAGCCCCAGCATTTT. V is TRBV6-5 and J is TRBJ1-5; maybe TRBD1 (6 bases). The CDR3 totals 15 residues. Germline assignment: CDR1 MNHEY and CDR2 SVGAGI. V shed 0 bases and J shed 4 bases, with 10 bases lying between them.

The rearrangement joins TRBV5-1 to TRBJ2-6; D gene uncertain. CDR3 length: 13 amino acids. Per the germline V gene, CDR1 is SGHRS and CDR2 is YFSETQ. The V gene lost 3 bases and the J gene lost 2 bases, with 3 bases spanning the gap. The CDR3 coding sequence is TGCGCCAGCAGCTCCACTGGGGCCAACGTCCTGACTTTC. It yields the protein CASSSTGANVLTF. Drawing the rest from reference TRBV5-1 and TRBJ2-6, the complete variable domain is KAGVTQTPRYLIKTRGQQVTLSCSPISGHRSVSWYQQTPGQGLQFLFEYFSETQRNKGNFPGRFSGRQFSNSRSEMNVSTLELGDSALYLCASSSTGANVLTFGAGSRLTVL.